The next 10 T cell receptor beta chains were all read from a single sample in a study of human T cells and chemical hapten exposure. TCRdb recomputed calls from the RACE reads with MiXCR, one row per CDR3 protein. The table shows hundreds of thousands of distinct CDR3 sequences, with roughly 6% occurring only once. Time point described: patch test 2, 6 weeks after DPC sensitization. As for treatment: therapeutic diphenylcyclopropenone sensitization with weekly scalp DPC. The source material was whole blood, sampled in connection with sensitization to the hapten diphenylcyclopropenone (DPC). The receptors stem from a woman between 18 and 30 years old with alopecia areata. Some clones in this sample may be carry-over from other donors' samples.

This clonotype was seen at least ten times. This chain uses TRBV6-2 or TRBV6-3 with TRBJ1-5, with D perhaps TRBD1 (5 bases). Trimming removed 0 bases from V and 7 bases from J, with 13 bases in between. Germline V gene data show CDR1 as MNHEY and CDR2 as SVGEGT. There are 15 residues in the CDR3. The CDR3 reads CASSYSWGPSQPQHF. The CDR3 DNA reads as TGTGCCAGCAGTTACTCCTGGGGCCCCAGCCAGCCCCAGCATTTT.

The rearrangement uses TRBV6-6 and TRBJ1-2, with D possibly being TRBD1 (5 bases). The CDR3 is 17 residues long. V was clipped by 2 bases and J by 8 bases, with 24 bases between them. CDR1 is MNHNY, CDR2 SVGAGI, per germline (reference sequence). The CDR3 nucleotides are TGTGCCAGCAGTTACAAAATGGGTCAGGGAGGAAGAAGGGGCTACACCTTC. The encoded protein is CASSYKMGQGGRRGYTF.

This clonotype showed up many times. This chain uses TRBV27 with TRBJ1-5, with 8 bases aligning to TRBD1. The V gene end was trimmed by 10 bases and the J gene end by 2 bases; junction bases not matched to a gene: 13. The CDR3 is 16 residues long. Germline assignment: CDR1 MNHEY and CDR2 SMNVEV (reference sequence). CDR3 region: CATASFGQGGNQPQHF. For the CDR3, the DNA is TGTGCCACCGCCTCATTCGGACAGGGAGGCAATCAGCCCCAGCATTTT.

This clonotype was seen more than once but under ten times. The genes are TRBV12-3 or TRBV12-4 and TRBJ2-7, with a weak D call TRBD1 (5 bases). This CDR3 region has 13 residues. Trimming left V 4 bases short and J 3 bases short, with 10 bases between. This CDR3 reads CASSWGRSYEQYF. The CDR3 coding sequence is TGTGCCAGCAGTTGGGGCAGGAGCTACGAGCAGTACTTC.

This clonotype occurred many times. The V and J genes are TRBV12-3 or TRBV12-4 and TRBJ2-7; 8 bases align to TRBD2. This CDR3 region has 16 residues. V dropped 4 bases and J dropped 0; count of bases not matched to a gene: 8. The CDR3: CASSYGGGRSSYEQYF. In nucleotides, the CDR3 is TGTGCCAGCAGTTACGGGGGGGGACGGAGCTCCTACGAGCAGTACTTC.

This clonotype was observed a few times. The rearrangement links TRBV7-9 to TRBJ1-3, with no clear D. This CDR3 comprises 12 residues. Germline V gives CDR1 SEHNR, CDR2 FQNEAQ (reference sequence). Trimming removed 6 bases at V and 4 bases at J, with 7 bases between. Here the CDR3 DNA reads TGTGCCAGCAGAAATACAGGAAACACCATATATTTT. Its translation is CASRNTGNTIYF. Together with reference TRBV7-9 and TRBJ1-3, the CDR3 gives the full variable domain: DTGVSQNPRHKITKRGQNVTFRCDPISEHNRLYWYRQTLGQGPEFLTYFQNEAQLEKSRLLSDRFSAERPKGSFSTLEIQRTEQGDSAMYLCASRNTGNTIYFGEGSWLTVV.

CDR3 bases: TGTGCCAGCAGTCAACGACAACCCGGGGAGCTGTTTTTT. Translation: CASSQRQPGELFF. The chain has TRBV6-2 or TRBV6-3 and TRBJ2-2; D is unresolved. V gave up 5 bases and J gave up 6 bases, with 10 bases separating them. The length of the CDR3 is 13 residues. Germline loops: CDR1 MNHEY, CDR2 SVGEGT.

The chain combines TRBV4-3 with TRBJ2-4; D may be TRBD1 (5 bases). The germline V gene encodes CDR1 LGHNA and CDR2 YSLEER. The ends were cut back, 4 bases at V and 8 bases at J, with 12 bases in the middle. This CDR3 region has 13 residues. The DNA of the CDR3 is TGCGCCAGCAGCCGGACACCCGAGGACATTCAGTACTTC. Protein sequence: CASSRTPEDIQYF.

This sequence joins TRBV4-3 and TRBJ2-7; D is ambiguous. The ends were cut back, 0 bases at V and 6 bases at J, with 9 bases in the middle. The CDR3 length is 13 residues. Germline CDR1 reads LGHNA; CDR2 reads YSLEER. The DNA for the CDR3 is TGCGCCAGCAGCCAAGACAGATCCCCCGAGCAGTACTTC. Its translation is CASSQDRSPEQYF.

The genes are TRBV25-1 and TRBJ1-1, with a possible D match to TRBD1 (6 bases). Germline assignment: CDR1 MGHDK and CDR2 SYGVNS. CDR3 length equals 15 residues. V gave up 3 bases and J gave up 7 bases, with 18 bases separating them. The CDR3 DNA reads TGTGCCAGCAGTGAGCTCCTCGGACAGCGGGATGAAGCTTTCTTT. It yields the protein CASSELLGQRDEAFF.